Listed below are T cell receptor beta chains from one sample, sequenced in a study of CD8 T cells in Susac syndrome. TCRdb analysed the immunoSEQ multiplex PCR reads with MiXCR anew, one entry per CDR3 protein. The sample carries some 180,000 distinct CDR3 sequences, around 94% recorded once. The source material was CD4+ T cells from PBMCs. Receptors were obtained from a human donor with Susac syndrome. The CDR3 runs from the conserved cysteine through the conserved F or W.

j_call	v_call	cdr3_aa
TRBJ2-3	TRBV20-1	CSARENRGTSTDTQYF
TRBJ1-1	TRBV5-1	CASNLDGGNTEAFF
TRBJ2-1	TRBV7-2	CASSRDRFNNEQFF
TRBJ2-7	TRBV6-5	CASWTGDRNEQYF
TRBJ1-2	TRBV10-3	CAITPDTSYGYTF
TRBJ2-3	TRBV4-2	CASSQGERERRSTDTQYF
TRBJ1-5	TRBV19	CASSREEGQPQHF
TRBJ1-4	TRBV2	CASRTGGLTGKLFF
TRBJ1-5	TRBV20-1	CSAESQPHQPQHF
TRBJ2-7	TRBV20-1	CSARGAGGLYEQYF
TRBJ2-5	TRBV2	CASSGAGTNSFQETQYF
TRBJ1-1	TRBV19	CASSIRTSNTEAFF
TRBJ1-6	TRBV7-3	CASSRGPGNSPLHF
TRBJ2-2	TRBV12-3/TRBV12-4	CASNTAGAGELFF
TRBJ1-4	TRBV3-1	CASSQGPVGKKLFF
TRBJ1-5	TRBV15	CATSSGTVVNQPQHF
TRBJ1-1	TRBV20-1	CSATQSVGTEAFF
TRBJ2-3	TRBV27	CASSRINSGRTDTQYF
TRBJ1-3	TRBV19	CASSSQGTGNTIYF
TRBJ1-2	TRBV6-5	CASSRDREANYGYTF
TRBJ1-1	TRBV30	CAWSTRPAEAFF
TRBJ2-2	TRBV11-2	CASSVSGRSYTGELFF
TRBJ2-7	TRBV7-6	CATGPGSYEQYF
TRBJ2-3	TRBV15	CATRILDTQYF
TRBJ2-7	TRBV28	CASSLAGSEQYF